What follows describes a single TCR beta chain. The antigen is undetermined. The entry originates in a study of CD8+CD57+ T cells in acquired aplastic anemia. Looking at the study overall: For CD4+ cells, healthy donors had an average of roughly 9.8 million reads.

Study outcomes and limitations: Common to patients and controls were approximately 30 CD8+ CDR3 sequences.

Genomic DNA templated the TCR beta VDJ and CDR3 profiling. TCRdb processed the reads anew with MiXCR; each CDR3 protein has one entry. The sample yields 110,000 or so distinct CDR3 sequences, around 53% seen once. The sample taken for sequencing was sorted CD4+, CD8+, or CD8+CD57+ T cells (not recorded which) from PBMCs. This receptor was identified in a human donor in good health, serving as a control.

The CDR3 loop is CANRGLEELGLLMNTEAFF. The CDR3 DNA sequence: TGTGCCAACAGAGGACTCGAGGAACTTGGCCTTCTTATGAACACTGAAGCTTTCTTT. The chain joins TRBV2 to TRBJ1-1; D not certain. There are 19 residues in the CDR3. Germline V gives CDR1 SNHLY, CDR2 FYNNEI. Trimming stripped 10 bases from V and 0 bases from J, with 30 bases between. Full variable domain (missing parts from reference TRBV2 and TRBJ1-1): EPEVTQTPSHQVTQMGQEVILRCVPISNHLYFYWYRQILGQKVEFLVSFYNNEISEKSEIFDDQFSVERPDGSNFTLKIRSTKLEDSAMYFCANRGLEELGLLMNTEAFFGQGTRLTVV.